This T cell receptor (beta chain) was recovered during a study of graft-versus-host responses after intestinal transplantation. Study at large: Recipients uniformly received anti-thymocyte globulin induction, followed by tacrolimus and steroids for roughly three years.

Data came from immunoSEQ multiplex PCR; TCRdb stores just in-frame clones and leaves some out. This sample has 20,000 to 30,000 clones, with 83% found just once. Per germline, CDR1 MDHEN and CDR2 SYDVKM. The V gene end was trimmed by 2 bases and the J gene end by 3 bases; junction bases not matched to a gene: 15. The CDR3 length is 20 residues. Study outcomes and limitations: Recipient marrow held GvH clones, some first seen in ileum or blood.

Comment on this clone: Its matching antigen is unknown.

The source was PBMCs, collected approximately 29 days after intestinal transplant. This receptor was taken from a human patient who received an intestinal transplant, so some T cells may come from the graft donor. The chain combines TRBV28 with TRBJ2-1, with 11 bases lining up with TRBD2. CDR3 region: CASSLRGPLLAGGLYNEQFF. The CDR3 DNA follows: TGTGCCAGCAGTTTAAGGGGCCCCCTTCTAGCGGGAGGCCTCTACAATGAGCAGTTCTTC. The full variable domain, completed using reference TRBV28 and TRBJ2-1, is DVKVTQSSRYLVKRTGEKVFLECVQDMDHENMFWYRQDPGLGLRLIYFSYDVKMKEKGDIPEGYSVSREKKERFSLILESASTNQTSMYLCASSLRGPLLAGGLYNEQFFGPGTRLTVL.